This TCR beta chain was observed in a study of blood T cell repertoires in COVID-19 (dated by TCRdb to the early 2020s). About the study as a whole: Samples from collaborators originated in the United States, Italy and Spain and spanned both the acute and convalescent phases of COVID-19. The prospective study material was composed of cDNA or gDNA derived from T cells, B-cell-depleted T cells, or PBMCs. Subjects who had been exposed to COVID-19, were actively infected with it, or had recovered from it provided the deeply sampled blood TCRbeta repertoires that made up the dataset. The repertoires were made available in a free public database intended to serve as a resource for research on the immune response to SARS-CoV-2. Samples were obtained from the ongoing ImmuneRACE study (first 160 participants) and from 950 to 1,500 subjects provided by 6 global collaborators. Sample metadata almost always included a de-identified subject ID, COVID-19 status, age in years and sex. Where available, HLA class I and class II types were taken from metadata supplied by the sample provider and were not determined by assay-based typing.

With respect to this clone: The clone's antigen remains unknown. One base away there is no much larger clone; base qualities are not given.

CDR1 and CDR2 are read off the germline V gene (reference sequence) as MNHEY and SMNVEV. The CDR3 goes from the cysteine to the phenylalanine over 17 residues. Of the read, only the CDR3 DNA is kept; its 51 bases are in frame from base 1. The junction shows trimming of 5 bases on V and 7 bases on J, and the gene matches do not reach 16 bases of it. Results the study describes overall, beyond this receptor: Clinical and demographic metadata were provided uncurated, with the amount varying by source and participant.

Whole blood was collected in K2EDTA tubes by collaborating institutions according to the institutions' own protocols. For TCRbeta analysis, collaborators shipped samples as frozen whole blood, isolated PBMCs, or DNA extracted from either of those sample types. TCRbeta CDR3 regions were amplified from genomic DNA by means of the immunoSEQ Assay, a bias-controlled multiplex PCR. In the paper's pipeline: Within the assay, amplification of reference gene primers was used to estimate how many nucleated cells each sample contained. Sequence reads were collapsed and filtered to measure the absolute abundance of every unique TCRbeta CDR3 rearrangement. For each sample, productive Simpson clonality was calculated by taking the square root of Simpson's diversity index across productive rearrangements. TCRdb limited this immuneACCESS table to in-frame rearrangements with V and J called. A share of clones is missing; checked studies link under half to unresolved V genes, and the rest is unexplained. The V and J calls and the clone size are those of that table, but D and trimming were determined from the DNA. In all, the sample holds over 80,000 clones, and 86% of those were seen once. The top ten clonotypes cover about 1.2% of the sample.

Sequencing was carried out using peripheral blood. The chain is made from TRBV27 and TRBJ2-1; TRBD2 agrees with 8 junctional bases. This clonotype was sampled from a man aged 80 or over with active or convalescent COVID-19. The nucleotides read TGTGCCAGCAGTCCATTCCGGGTAGCGGGAAGGCGGAATGAGCAGTTCTTC. Its protein reads: CASSPFRVAGRRNEQFF.